This passage covers 17 T cell receptor beta chains from one sample sequenced in a study of blood T cell repertoires in COVID-19. Repertoires were generated with immunoSEQ multiplex PCR, while TCRdb's copy carries only in-frame clones and drops some. The data contain about 350,000 clones, 88% of them singletons. Material for sequencing was PBMCs or T cells enriched from blood (not recorded which). The receptors shown here come from a woman in her twenties or thirties who had been exposed to COVID-19.

The J gene is TRBJ1-1, the V gene TRBV19, with 8 bases fitting TRBD1. The CDR3 loop spans 17 amino acids. Germline CDR1 and CDR2: LNHDA and SQIVND (reference sequence). The V gene end was trimmed by 1 base and the J gene end by 6 bases; junction bases not matched to a gene: 13. The CDR3 bases are TGTGCCAGTAGTATAGGGGCAGGGGGCGCGTGGTACGCTGAAGCTTTCTTT. This translates into CASSIGAGGAWYAEAFF.

The J gene is TRBJ2-5, the V gene TRBV7-9; 8 bases are shared with TRBD1. Germline CDR1 reads SEHNR; CDR2 reads FQNEAQ (reference sequence). The CDR3 runs to 14 residues. V lost 7 bases, J lost 5 bases, and 9 bases stayed unmatched. The CDR3 DNA follows: TGTGCCAGCAACCCTCAGGGGGCTTGGGAGACCCAGTACTTC. Protein: CASNPQGAWETQYF.

The genes are TRBV5-8 and TRBJ1-2; D is ambiguous. Germline CDR1 is SGHTS and CDR2 is YDEGEE. This CDR3 is built from 17 residues. V gave up 5 bases and J gave up 2 bases, with 22 bases separating them. The CDR3 coding sequence is TGTGCCAGCAGTAAAATTGAGGGTTCCCATCTAAACTATGGCTACACCTTC. Its translation: CASSKIEGSHLNYGYTF.

The chain uses TRBV24-1 and TRBJ1-2, with D hard to call. The germline V gene has CDR1 KGHDR and CDR2 SFDVKD. With 2 bases removed from V and 8 bases from J, the gap between germline ends came to 8 bases. The CDR3 extends over 12 amino acids. The CDR3 coding sequence is TGTGCCACCAGTGATTCAACCAGGGGCTACACCTTC. Amino acid sequence: CATSDSTRGYTF.

The V gene is TRBV10-3, the J gene TRBJ2-5; weak D call: TRBD2 (5 bases). The CDR3 spans 14 residues. Trimming took off 3 bases at V and 4 bases at J, with 12 bases between the two ends. Germline CDR1 ENHRY, CDR2 SYGVKD. The CDR3 DNA follows: TGTGCCATCAGTGACCATACTAGTACAGAGACCCAGTACTTC. It specifies CAISDHTSTETQYF.

The chain links TRBV19 to TRBJ1-5; 11 bases line up with TRBD1. The germline V gene encodes CDR1 LNHDA and CDR2 SQIVND (reference sequence). The CDR3 contains 14 residues. Trimming removed 10 bases from V and 3 bases from J; junction bases left unmatched: 5. As DNA, the CDR3 is TGTGCCACCACGGACAGGGGGCACAATCAGCCCCAGCATTTT. Protein: CATTDRGHNQPQHF. The full variable domain, its missing parts supplied by reference TRBV19 and TRBJ1-5, is DGGITQSPKYLFRKEGQNVTLSCEQNLNHDAMYWYRQDPGQGLRLIYYSQIVNDFQKGDIAEGYSVSREKKESFPLTVTSAQKNPTAFYLCATTDRGHNQPQHFGDGTRLSIL.

The rearrangement uses TRBV21-1 and TRBJ1-5. TRBV21-1 is noted as a pseudogene. CDR3 length equals 18 residues. Written as DNA, the CDR3 is TGTGCCAGCAGCTCCCTGAGGGTCGGAAAAGGGAGGGACCAGCCCCAGCATTTT. It is translated as CASSSLRVGKGRDQPQHF.

The gene calls are TRBV9 and TRBJ2-5; 9 bases fit TRBD1. Germline assignment: CDR1 SGDLS and CDR2 YYNGEE. This CDR3 has 17 residues. The J segment lost 1 base and the V segment lost 0 bases, leaving 7 bases of the junction unmatched. The CDR3 sequence: CASSVGGTGFSQETQYF. The CDR3, as DNA: TGTGCCAGCAGCGTAGGTGGGACAGGGTTTTCCCAAGAGACCCAGTACTTC.

In this sample, this clone turned up once. The chain combines TRBV19 with TRBJ1-5; D perhaps matches TRBD1 (6 bases). V lost 3 bases, J lost 2 bases, and 11 bases lay in between. The germline V gene encodes CDR1 LNHDA and CDR2 SQIVND (reference sequence). The CDR3 has 15 amino acids. The chain's CDR3 is CASSIKSGGNQPQHF. The CDR3 nucleotides read TGTGCCAGTAGTATTAAGTCAGGGGGCAATCAGCCCCAGCATTTT. Using reference TRBV19 and TRBJ1-5 for the parts outside the CDR3, the full variable domain is DGGITQSPKYLFRKEGQNVTLSCEQNLNHDAMYWYRQDPGQGLRLIYYSQIVNDFQKGDIAEGYSVSREKKESFPLTVTSAQKNPTAFYLCASSIKSGGNQPQHFGDGTRLSIL.

The CDR3: CASSLLAGQAEQFF. The DNA of the CDR3 is TGTGCCAGCAGCTTACTCGCGGGGCAGGCTGAGCAGTTCTTC. The rearrangement uses TRBV11-2 and TRBJ2-1; maybe TRBD2 (6 bases). The CDR3 has 14 amino acids. Germline V lookup: CDR1 SGHAT, CDR2 FQNNGV. V lost 2 bases and J 9 bases, leaving 14 bases between the germline ends.

This clone came up once. This chain connects TRBV6-5 to TRBJ1-1, with TRBD1 matching over 9 bases. This CDR3 has 16 residues. Trimming removed 4 bases from V and 0 bases from J; junction bases left unmatched: 6. The V gene's germline CDR1 is MNHEY and CDR2 SVGAGI. The CDR3 coding sequence is TGTGCCAGCAGTTCCCGACAGGGGGGCATGAACACTGAAGCTTTCTTT. Translating gives CASSSRQGGMNTEAFF.

The chain is built from TRBV28 and TRBJ1-4; 8 bases align to TRBD1. The CDR3 has 14 residues. The V and J ends lost 6 bases and 7 bases, in that order; junction bases with no gene match: 7. The germline V gene encodes CDR1 MDHEN and CDR2 SYDVKM. The CDR3 region is CASSPGGSGEKLFF. The DNA of the CDR3 is TGTGCCAGCAGCCCAGGGGGCTCGGGTGAAAAACTGTTTTTT.

This chain connects TRBV9 to TRBJ2-1; D not certain. Germline V gene lookup returns CDR1 SGDLS and CDR2 YYNGEE. The CDR3 consists of 13 residues. Trimming stripped 0 bases from V and 8 bases from J, with 9 bases between. The CDR3 loop reads CASSVDRYDEQFF. The CDR3 nucleotides read TGTGCCAGCAGCGTAGACCGGTACGATGAGCAGTTCTTC.

The sample holds one count of this clone. The chain links TRBV5-1 to TRBJ1-3, with D tentatively TRBD1 (5 bases). The CDR3 spans 15 residues. Germline assignment: CDR1 SGHRS and CDR2 YFSETQ. Deletions cut 5 bases from V and 3 bases from J, with 15 bases between. CDR3 in amino acids: CASRDGGTVGNTIYF. DNA of the CDR3: TGCGCCAGCAGGGATGGGGGGACGGTTGGAAACACCATATATTTT.

The chain is built from TRBV10-2 and TRBJ1-1; D is undetermined. The CDR3 is made up of 14 amino acids. Trimming cost V 8 bases and J 1 base, with 14 bases left between them. Germline values: CDR1 WSHSY, CDR2 SAAADI. The CDR3 sequence: CASSGRRENTEAFF. The CDR3 bases are TGCGCCAGCTCCGGGAGAAGGGAGAACACTGAAGCTTTCTTT.

This chain joins TRBV4-2 and TRBJ1-2; 7 nucleotides agree with TRBD1. CDR1 LGHNA and CDR2 YNFKEQ come from the germline V gene. The trim removed 1 base at V and 6 bases at J, leaving 11 bases unmatched. The CDR3 contains 16 residues. CDR3 amino acids: CASSQAHRGSDNGYTF. Written as DNA, the CDR3 is TGTGCCAGCAGCCAAGCGCACAGGGGTAGTGACAATGGCTACACCTTC.

The chain combines TRBV10-1 with TRBJ2-2, with 7 bases that match TRBD1. This CDR3 region has 14 residues. Per the germline V gene, CDR1 is WNHNN and CDR2 is SYGVQD (reference sequence). With 8 bases clipped from V and 3 bases from J, the junction kept 6 bases outside the gene matches. The CDR3 DNA is TGCGCCAGCTCCCCCGGGACAGACACCGGGGAGCTGTTTTTT. Translated, it gives CASSPGTDTGELFF.